The rows below give T cell receptor beta chains drawn from one sample of a study of blood T cells in healthy people across ages. One entry per CDR3 protein results from TCRdb running MiXCR on the 5' RACE reads. The sample has more than 1,400,000 distinct CDR3 sequences, 42% seen once. The sample consisted of blood. The receptors come from a woman between 18 and 29 years old in good health. CDR3s include the opening cysteine and the closing phenylalanine or tryptophan. The D gene is left open where the match is weak. Part of the rows lack a size; the others show once, few, many or a class for expanded clones.

j_call clone_size v_call d_call cdr3_nt cdr3_aa
TRBJ1-2 few TRBV12-3/TRBV12-4 NA TGTGCCAGCAGTTTACCCCCCATTAACTATGGCTACACCTTC CASSLPPINYGYTF
TRBJ2-1 NA TRBV20-1 NA TGCAGTGCTAGAGATCCCCGACGGGAGCTGAACAATGAGCAGTTCTTC CSARDPRRELNNEQFF
TRBJ2-1 NA TRBV7-9 NA TGTGCCAGCAGCTTTGAGGGGCCCCCCTACAATGAGCAGTTCTTC CASSFEGPPYNEQFF
TRBJ2-7 NA TRBV20-1 TRBD2 TGCAGTGCTACTGGGACTAGCGGGGACGAGCAGTACTTC CSATGTSGDEQYF
TRBJ2-1 few TRBV27 NA TGTGCCAGCTCCCCGGGGGTGACTCTTTGGGGAAGCTCCTACAATGAGCAGTTCTTC CASSPGVTLWGSSYNEQFF
TRBJ2-5 NA TRBV12-3/TRBV12-4 NA TGTGCCAGCTCCGGTGGACTTGAAGAGACCCAGTACTTC CASSGGLEETQYF
TRBJ2-7 NA TRBV6-1 NA TGTGCCAGCAGTGAAGGGGAGATATCCTACGAGCAGTACTTC CASSEGEISYEQYF
TRBJ1-6 NA TRBV4-1 NA TGCGCCAGCAGCCAAGGGACAGTTCTAAGTTATAATTCACCCCTCCACTTT CASSQGTVLSYNSPLHF
TRBJ2-5 NA TRBV20-1 NA TGCAGTGCTAGTCAGATTTTGGAGGAGCAGTACTTC CSASQILEEQYF
TRBJ2-7 few TRBV5-1 NA TGCGCCAGCAGCCGGGAGCTAACTGACAATGAGCAGTACTTC CASSRELTDNEQYF
TRBJ2-2 few TRBV20-1 NA TGCAGTGCCGAGGGGAAATCGTATACCGGGGAGCTGTTTTTT CSAEGKSYTGELFF
TRBJ2-3 NA TRBV5-1 TRBD2 TGCGCCAGCAGCCGAACTAGCGAGACTCGCACAGATACGCAGTATTTT CASSRTSETRTDTQYF
TRBJ2-1 NA TRBV7-3 NA TGTGCCAGCAGCTTAAACCTGGGGGAATACGGTGAGCAGTTCTTC CASSLNLGEYGEQFF
TRBJ2-2 NA TRBV5-1 NA TGCGCCAGCAGCTCCGTGACGGAGTACACCGGGGAGCTGTTTTTT CASSSVTEYTGELFF
TRBJ2-5 few TRBV5-1 NA TGCGCCAGCAGCTTGGGGGGCGACTGGGAGGAGACCCAGTACTTC CASSLGGDWEETQYF
TRBJ2-7 NA TRBV27 NA TGTGCCAGCAGTCTTACTCGGACACAGGCCGTCTACGAGCAGTACTTC CASSLTRTQAVYEQYF
TRBJ2-1 few TRBV20-1 TRBD2 TGCAGTGCGCTAAGCACCGGGACTAGGTCCTACAATGAGCAGTTCTTC CSALSTGTRSYNEQFF
TRBJ2-2 NA TRBV5-1 TRBD1 TGCGCCAGCAGCTCCCCGCGGACAGGTTTTTTTGCCGGGGAGCTGTTTTTT CASSSPRTGFFAGELFF
TRBJ1-1 NA TRBV6-6 TRBD1 TGTGCCAGCAGTTACGAGGGACAGGGGGCAGCTTTCTTT CASSYEGQGAAFF
TRBJ2-1 NA TRBV7-2 TRBD2 TGTGCCAGCAGCTTAGCGCGTTGGACTAGCGGGAACAATGAGCAGTTCTTC CASSLARWTSGNNEQFF
TRBJ2-3 few TRBV5-1 NA TGCGCCAGCAGCTTGGGGGGGACAATCCAAGATACGCAGTATTTT CASSLGGTIQDTQYF
TRBJ1-2 NA TRBV6-5 NA TGTGCCAGCCAGCAAACAGGGAAGGGCTACACCTTC CASQQTGKGYTF
TRBJ2-3 NA TRBV2 TRBD2 TGTGCCAGCGAAGGGCTAGCGGGAGATACGCAGTATTTT CASEGLAGDTQYF
TRBJ2-5 few TRBV9 NA TGTGCCAGCAGCGTAGTATCGGGAGAGACCCAGTACTTC CASSVVSGETQYF
TRBJ2-1 NA TRBV7-9 NA TGTGCCAGCCTTCTCGACGTGGGGGAGTCCTACAATGAGCAGTTCTTC CASLLDVGESYNEQFF
TRBJ2-3 NA TRBV29-1 NA TGCAGCGTAAGGGGGAGTCGGGCAGATACGCAGTATTTT CSVRGSRADTQYF
TRBJ2-1 NA TRBV3-1 TRBD1 TGTGCCAGCAGCCAAGCCGGGACAGGGGGGATCAATGAGCAGTTCTTC CASSQAGTGGINEQFF
TRBJ2-1 few TRBV5-1 NA TGCGCCAGCAGCTTGCCGGGGATTCTTAATGAGCAGTTCTTC CASSLPGILNEQFF
TRBJ2-1 NA TRBV14 NA TGTGCCAGCAGCCAAGAATTCCAGGGGATGGTGAATGAGCAGTTCTTC CASSQEFQGMVNEQFF
TRBJ2-1 NA TRBV12-3/TRBV12-4 NA TGTGCCAGCAGCCGGACATGGACGGAGCAGTTCTTC CASSRTWTEQFF
TRBJ1-1 NA TRBV11-2 NA TGTGCCAGCAGCTTGAGGCCCCCGGGTTTTGGGACTGAAGCTTTCTTT CASSLRPPGFGTEAFF
TRBJ2-1 NA TRBV20-1 TRBD2 TGCAGTGCTAGAGACTTATCCGGGACTAGCGGGATAGGTTTCTGTGAGCAGTTCTTC CSARDLSGTSGIGFCEQFF
TRBJ2-3 few TRBV6-1 TRBD2 TGTGCCAGCAGTGCGATGCGGGGGGCCCTTGATACGCAGTATTTT CASSAMRGALDTQYF
TRBJ1-2 few TRBV30 NA TGTGCCTGGGCAGGTGGCTATGGCTACACCTTC CAWAGGYGYTF
TRBJ1-4 NA TRBV7-9 TRBD1 TGTGCCAGCAGCGAGGGGGCTCGGAGGGAAAAACTGTTTTTT CASSEGARREKLFF
TRBJ2-1 NA TRBV20-1 TRBD2 TGCAGTGCGCGAACTAGCGGGGGGGCAAGTGAGCAGTTCTTC CSARTSGGASEQFF
TRBJ2-7 NA TRBV3-1 NA TGTGCCACTACAGGGATAGGGTACGAGCAGTACTTC CATTGIGYEQYF
TRBJ2-2 few TRBV29-1 NA TGCAGCACCAGGGATACCGGGGAGCTGTTTTTT CSTRDTGELFF
TRBJ1-2 few TRBV7-9 TRBD1 TGTGCCAGCAGCTTAGCGTTGACAGGGGACTATGGCTACACCTTC CASSLALTGDYGYTF
TRBJ2-7 NA TRBV3-1 NA TGTGCCAGCAGCCACAGAGGGGGGCAATCCTACGAGCAGTACTTC CASSHRGGQSYEQYF
TRBJ1-4 NA TRBV7-6 NA TGTGCCAGCAGCACCAAAACAGGGTTACGCGAAAAACTGTTTTTT CASSTKTGLREKLFF
TRBJ2-3 few TRBV27 TRBD2 TGTGCCAGCAGTTTATCGTGGACTAGCGGGGGGGACCCAGATACGCAGTATTTT CASSLSWTSGGDPDTQYF
TRBJ2-1 few TRBV4-1 TRBD1 TGCGCCAGCAGCCACCTCGCCACCGGGACAGGGGGGAACAATGAGCAGTTCTTC CASSHLATGTGGNNEQFF
TRBJ2-3 NA TRBV7-9 TRBD2 TGTGCCAGCAGCTACCCCGGGACTAGCGGGACCAGGGAAGATACGCAGTATTTT CASSYPGTSGTREDTQYF